The 24 T cell receptor beta chains below were found in one sample sequenced in a study of blood T cell repertoires in COVID-19. Sequencing was performed with immunoSEQ multiplex PCR; in TCRdb, only in-frame clones are kept and a portion is missing. The table lists 60,000 or so clones, 65% to 85% of them singletons. What was sequenced was peripheral blood. These TCRs come from a human donor in a cohort sampled during active COVID-19.

The chain has TRBV19 and TRBJ1-2; tentative D call: TRBD1 (5 bases). CDR1 and CDR2 from the germline V gene are LNHDA and SQIVND (reference sequence). This CDR3 is 13 amino acids long. Deletions cut 6 bases from V and 2 bases from J, with 10 bases between. CDR3 sequence reads: CASRRRANYGYTF. CDR3 DNA: TGTGCCAGTAGACGCAGGGCGAACTATGGCTACACCTTC. Complete variable domain (other parts from reference TRBV19 and TRBJ1-2): DGGITQSPKYLFRKEGQNVTLSCEQNLNHDAMYWYRQDPGQGLRLIYYSQIVNDFQKGDIAEGYSVSREKKESFPLTVTSAQKNPTAFYLCASRRRANYGYTFGSGTRLTVV.

This clone has a handful of counts. The rearrangement uses TRBV3-1 (or the pseudogene TRBV3-2) and TRBJ2-7; possibly TRBD1 for D (6 bases). CDR1 is LGHDT, CDR2 YNNKEL, per germline (reference sequence). The CDR3 is 15 residues long. V lost 5 bases and J lost 3, with 17 bases in between. This CDR3 is CASSYGTSDYYEQYF. Written as DNA, the CDR3 is TGTGCCAGCAGCTATGGGACATCCGATTACTACGAGCAGTACTTC.

The gene calls are TRBV30 and TRBJ2-2; TRBD2 matches 7 bases. The CDR3 has 13 amino acids. Germline V lookup: CDR1 GTSNPN, CDR2 SVGIG (reference sequence). Trimming at V came to 3 bases and at J to 6 bases, leaving 4 bases not matched to a gene. The CDR3 DNA sequence: TGTGCCTGGAGGGGGGGAGGGTCCGGGGAGCTGTTTTTT. Its protein product is CAWRGGGSGELFF.

The CDR3 nucleotides read TGTGCCAGCAGCCAACAGGTTGATGAAAAACTGTTTTTT. Translating it yields CASSQQVDEKLFF. V gene TRBV7-8 combines with J gene TRBJ1-4, with D possibly TRBD1 on 5 matching bases. The V end was cut by 5 bases, the J end by 6 bases, with 10 bases between. CDR3 length: 13 amino acids. From germline, CDR1 is SGHVS and CDR2 FQNEAQ. Based on the CDR3 plus reference TRBV7-8 and TRBJ1-4, the full variable domain is GAGVSQSPRYKVAKRGQDVALRCDPISGHVSLFWYQQALGQGPEFLTYFQNEAQLDKSGLPSDRFFAERPEGSVSTLKIQRTQQEDSAVYLCASSQQVDEKLFFGSGTQLSVL.

The chain couples TRBV28 to TRBJ1-1, with 7 bases matching TRBD1. The CDR3 runs to 13 residues. The germline gives CDR1 MDHEN, CDR2 SYDVKM. The V and J ends lost 5 bases and 3 bases, in that order; junction bases with no gene match: 3. The CDR3 nucleotides read TGTGCCAGCAGTCCACAGGGGTACACTGAAGCTTTCTTT. Residues: CASSPQGYTEAFF.

CDR3 loop: CASSLAYGVILKNGYTF. Here the CDR3 DNA reads TGTGCCAGCAGCTTGGCCTACGGAGTGATACTGAAAAACGGCTACACCTTC. J is TRBJ1-2 and V is TRBV5-5, with no clear D. V was trimmed by 0 bases and J by 8 bases, leaving 23 bases between them. Germline CDR1 and CDR2: SGHKS and YYEKEE (reference sequence). The CDR3 is 17 amino acids. The full variable domain, with the rest looked up from reference TRBV5-5 and TRBJ1-2, is DAGVTQSPTHLIKTRGQQVTLRCSPISGHKSVSWYQQVLGQGPQFIFQYYEKEERGRGNFPDRFSARQFPNYSSELNVNALLLGDSALYLCASSLAYGVILKNGYTFGSGTRLTVV.

By sample share, this clone is medium-sized. This chain joins TRBV27 and TRBJ2-2; D is ambiguous. Germline V gives CDR1 MNHEY, CDR2 SMNVEV (reference sequence). CDR3 length: 15 amino acids. The V gene lost 8 bases and the J gene lost 1 base, with 14 bases spanning the gap. In DNA, the CDR3 is TGTGCCAGCTCCCTTTCCGCGTGGAACACCGGGGAGCTGTTTTTT. It specifies CASSLSAWNTGELFF.

Only a few counts were recorded for this clone. This chain uses TRBV6-4 with TRBJ1-1; 11 nucleotides line up with TRBD1. The CDR3 extends over 14 amino acids. V shed 7 bases and J 3 bases; nucleotides not matched to a gene: 4. The V gene's germline CDR1 is MRHNA and CDR2 SNTAGT. The CDR3 region is CASIPGQGDTEAFF. In DNA form, the CDR3 reads TGTGCCAGCATTCCGGGACAGGGGGACACTGAAGCTTTCTTT.

V usage is TRBV12-3 or TRBV12-4 and J usage is TRBJ1-2; D is unclear. The J call may be in error: the DNA end matches TRBJ2-1 better. The CDR3 has 11 residues. In DNA form, the CDR3 reads TGTGCCAGCAGTTTAGCGCGCGGACAGTTCTTC. Translating it yields CASSLARGQFF.

The J gene is TRBJ2-7, the V gene TRBV7-8; 15 nucleotides agree with TRBD2. Trimming cost V 2 bases and J 5 bases; bases outside gene matches: 4. The CDR3 covers 16 residues. Germline CDR1 is SGHVS and CDR2 is FQNEAQ. The CDR3 DNA reads TGTGCCAGCAGCTTATTCGGACTAGCGGGAGGGAACGAGCAGTACTTC. It yields the protein CASSLFGLAGGNEQYF.

The chain combines TRBV28 with TRBJ1-5; TRBD1 is a possible D gene (5 bases). V lost 2 bases, J lost 6 bases, and 8 bases lay in between. The CDR3 covers 13 residues. Germline loops: CDR1 MDHEN, CDR2 SYDVKM. The CDR3 is CASSLAGSQPQHF. The CDR3 DNA is TGTGCCAGCAGTTTAGCAGGGTCTCAGCCCCAGCATTTT.

This clone occurred once. The J gene is TRBJ2-3, the V gene TRBV11-2; a weak D match, TRBD2 (5 bases). V lost 5 bases and J lost 3, with 21 bases in between. The germline V gene has CDR1 SGHAT and CDR2 FQNNGV. The CDR3 totals 17 residues. The CDR3 DNA reads as TGTGCCAGCAGCGCAGTCGCAACCTACCGGGGAACAGATACGCAGTATTTT. This translates into CASSAVATYRGTDTQYF.

The chain joins TRBV5-1 to TRBJ2-1; 9 positions match TRBD2. This CDR3 is 15 amino acids long. The germline V gene encodes CDR1 SGHRS and CDR2 YFSETQ. The J segment lost 6 bases and the V segment lost 0 bases, leaving 4 bases of the junction unmatched. CDR3 nucleotides: TGCGCCAGCAGCTTGGGGGCGGGAGGGTTCAATGAGCAGTTCTTC. It is translated as CASSLGAGGFNEQFF.

The CDR3 is CASSFGGINTGELFF. The CDR3 DNA is TGTGCCAGCAGCTTCGGGGGGATTAACACCGGGGAGCTGTTTTTT. The V and J genes are TRBV7-8 and TRBJ2-2, with TRBD2 identical over 7 bases. Per germline, CDR1 SGHVS and CDR2 FQNEAQ. V gave up 3 bases and J gave up 2 bases; unmatched junction bases: 3. The CDR3 is 15 amino acids. Looking up the rest from reference TRBV7-8 and TRBJ2-2 gives the full variable domain: GAGVSQSPRYKVAKRGQDVALRCDPISGHVSLFWYQQALGQGPEFLTYFQNEAQLDKSGLPSDRFFAERPEGSVSTLKIQRTQQEDSAVYLCASSFGGINTGELFFGEGSRLTVL.

The chain carries TRBV10-3 and TRBJ1-4; D perhaps matches TRBD1 (6 bases). Germline lookup yields CDR1 ENHRY and CDR2 SYGVKD. Trimming took 10 bases from V and 6 from J, leaving 15 bases between them. The CDR3 loop spans 13 amino acids. In nucleotides, the CDR3 is TGTGCCACCAGACAGGAACTTGATGAAAAACTGTTTTTT. This sequence encodes CATRQELDEKLFF.

The CDR3 nucleotides read TGCGCCAGCAGCTTTGGCGGGAGTGGTGGAGATACGCAGTATTTT. Translation: CASSFGGSGGDTQYF. The chain joins TRBV5-1 to TRBJ2-3; 7 bases fit TRBD2. Trimming took 2 bases from V and 5 from J; bases not matched to a gene: 8. Looked up from germline, CDR1 is SGHRS and CDR2 is YFSETQ. CDR3 length: 15 amino acids.

J is TRBJ1-1 and V is TRBV12-3 or TRBV12-4; possible D gene TRBD1, 5 bases. The V gene lost 6 bases and the J gene lost 0 bases, with 8 bases spanning the gap. This CDR3 has 13 residues. The CDR3 loop is CASRGLMNTEAFF. The CDR3 region has the DNA TGTGCCAGCAGGGGACTGATGAACACTGAAGCTTTCTTT.

The V gene is TRBV18, the J gene TRBJ1-4; TRBD1 aligns across 7 bases. The germline V gene has CDR1 KGHSH and CDR2 LQKENI. V lost 6 bases, J lost 6 bases, and 4 bases stayed unmatched. The CDR3 is 13 amino acids. The CDR3 protein is CASSGTAHEKLFF. In nucleotides, the CDR3 is TGTGCCAGCTCCGGGACAGCCCATGAAAAACTGTTTTTT.

The chain links TRBV7-9 to TRBJ1-6, with 9 bases aligning to TRBD1. This CDR3 has 16 residues. V lost 6 bases to trimming and J lost 5 bases; unmatched junction nucleotides: 8. CDR1 is SEHNR, CDR2 FQNEAQ, per germline (reference sequence). CDR3 protein: CASRETGGHDNSPLHF. DNA for the CDR3: TGTGCCAGCAGGGAGACAGGGGGACACGATAATTCACCCCTCCACTTT.

The rearrangement joins TRBV5-5 to TRBJ1-1; D unclear. Per the germline V gene, CDR1 is SGHKS and CDR2 is YYEKEE (reference sequence). V lost 2 bases, J lost 6 bases, and 14 bases lay in between. The CDR3 is 14 amino acids. The CDR3 sequence: CASSFGLERAEAFF. The CDR3 region has the DNA TGTGCCAGCAGCTTCGGACTAGAAAGGGCTGAAGCTTTCTTT.

The chain combines TRBV2 with TRBJ2-3; 7 bases agree with TRBD2. The CDR3 covers 14 residues. The germline V gene encodes CDR1 SNHLY and CDR2 FYNNEI. With 6 bases clipped from V and 3 bases from J, the junction kept 6 bases outside the gene matches. CDR3 protein: CASSVQRETDTQYF. CDR3 DNA sequence: TGTGCCAGCAGCGTGCAGCGGGAAACAGATACGCAGTATTTT.

The chain has TRBV11-2 and TRBJ2-1; 8 bases match TRBD2. The ends lost 0 bases at V and 7 bases at J; junction bases unmatched: 5. Germline lookup yields CDR1 SGHAT and CDR2 FQNNGV. This CDR3 has 15 residues. The CDR3 sequence is CASSLDPSGWNEQFF. The CDR3 DNA follows: TGTGCCAGCAGCTTAGATCCTAGCGGGTGGAATGAGCAGTTCTTC.

The chain carries TRBV7-9 and TRBJ2-1; 14 nucleotides line up with TRBD2. Losses at the gene ends were 3 bases for V and 9 bases for J; bases not matched to a gene: 4. The CDR3 covers 15 residues. Per the germline V gene, CDR1 is SEHNR and CDR2 is FQNEAQ (reference sequence). The CDR3 spells CASSFGTSGSVEQFF. The CDR3 DNA is TGTGCCAGCAGCTTCGGGACTAGCGGGAGTGTTGAGCAGTTCTTC.

The chain uses TRBV30 and TRBJ2-5, with TRBD2 matching 15 bases. V lost 3 bases and J lost 2; bases outside the gene matches: 10. The V gene's germline CDR1 is GTSNPN and CDR2 SVGIG (reference sequence). This CDR3 region has 18 residues. Here the CDR3 reads CAWRGLAGGKKYQETQYF. In DNA form, the CDR3 reads TGTGCCTGGAGGGGACTAGCGGGAGGCAAGAAATATCAAGAGACCCAGTACTTC.